The subject of this entry is one T cell receptor (beta chain). This CDR3 is built from 12 residues. The germline V gene encodes CDR1 MNHEY and CDR2 SMNVEV (reference sequence). J was trimmed by 11 bases and V by 5 bases; bases with no gene match: 4. The data are from a study of control samples from healthy donors and cancer patients. TCRdb keeps only in-frame clones here, not all; method: immunoSEQ multiplex PCR. The sample contains 150,000 or so clones, 80% to 95% of which appear only once. The TCR was taken from a man between 18 and 35 years old in good health. This sequence joins TRBV27 and TRBJ2-1; 9 bases match TRBD1. Input material: blood. CDR3: CASSLTGGQQFF. As DNA, the CDR3 is TGTGCCAGCAGTCTTACAGGGGGCCAGCAGTTCTTC.